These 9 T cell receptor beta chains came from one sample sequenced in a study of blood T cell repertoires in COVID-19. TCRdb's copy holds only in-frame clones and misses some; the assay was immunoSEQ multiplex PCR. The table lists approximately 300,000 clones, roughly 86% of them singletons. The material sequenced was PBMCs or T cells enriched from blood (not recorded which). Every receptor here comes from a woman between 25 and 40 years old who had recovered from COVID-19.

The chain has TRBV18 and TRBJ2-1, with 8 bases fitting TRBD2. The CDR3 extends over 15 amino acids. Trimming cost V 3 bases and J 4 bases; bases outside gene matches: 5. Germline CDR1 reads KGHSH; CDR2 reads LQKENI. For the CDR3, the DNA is TGTGCCAGCTCACCGAACGGGGGGGCTTACAATGAGCAGTTCTTC. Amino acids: CASSPNGGAYNEQFF. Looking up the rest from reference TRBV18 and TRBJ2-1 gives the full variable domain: NAGVMQNPRHLVRRRGQEARLRCSPMKGHSHVYWYRQLPEEGLKFMVYLQKENIIDESGMPKERFSAEFPKEGPSILRIQQVVRGDSAAYFCASSPNGGAYNEQFFGPGTRLTVL.

The CDR3 DNA follows: TGCGCCAGCAGCTTGGGGGACAGCTCTAACTATGGCTACACCTTC. Protein sequence: CASSLGDSSNYGYTF. The rearrangement joins TRBV5-1 to TRBJ1-2; 7 bases map to TRBD1. Germline values: CDR1 SGHRS, CDR2 YFSETQ. The CDR3 has 15 amino acids. After removal of 0 bases from V and 0 bases from J, the junction contained 2 bases not matched to a gene.

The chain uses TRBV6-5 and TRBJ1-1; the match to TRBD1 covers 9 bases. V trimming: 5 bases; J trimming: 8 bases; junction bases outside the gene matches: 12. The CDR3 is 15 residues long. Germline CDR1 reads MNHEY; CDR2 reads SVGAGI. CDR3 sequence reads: CASSRALPGQGEAFF. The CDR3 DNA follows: TGTGCCAGCAGTCGGGCTCTTCCGGGACAGGGAGAAGCTTTCTTT.

The CDR3 nucleotides read TGTGCCAGCAGCTTCGATCGGGGGATTGGAGAAAAACTGTTTTTT. Protein: CASSFDRGIGEKLFF. The V and J genes are TRBV11-2 and TRBJ1-4; tentatively, D is TRBD1 (5 bases). There are 15 residues in the CDR3. V dropped 3 bases and J dropped 8 bases, with 16 bases sitting between them. The germline V gene has CDR1 SGHAT and CDR2 FQNNGV.

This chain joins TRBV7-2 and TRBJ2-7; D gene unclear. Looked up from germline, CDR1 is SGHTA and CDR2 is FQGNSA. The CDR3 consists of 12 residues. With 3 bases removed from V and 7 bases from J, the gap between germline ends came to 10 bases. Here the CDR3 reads CASSFRSREQYF. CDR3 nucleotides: TGTGCCAGCAGCTTCCGCTCCAGGGAGCAGTACTTC.

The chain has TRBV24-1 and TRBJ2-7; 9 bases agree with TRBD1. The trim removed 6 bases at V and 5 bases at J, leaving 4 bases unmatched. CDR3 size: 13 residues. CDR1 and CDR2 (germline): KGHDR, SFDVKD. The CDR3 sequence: CATSQDRGNEQYF. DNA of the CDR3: TGTGCCACCAGTCAGGACAGGGGTAACGAGCAGTACTTC.

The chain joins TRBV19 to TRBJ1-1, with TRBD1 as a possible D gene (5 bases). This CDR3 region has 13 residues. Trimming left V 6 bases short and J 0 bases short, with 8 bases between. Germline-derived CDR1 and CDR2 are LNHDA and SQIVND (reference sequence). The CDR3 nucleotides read TGTGCCAGTAGGCAGACAGTGAACACTGAAGCTTTCTTT. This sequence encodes CASRQTVNTEAFF.

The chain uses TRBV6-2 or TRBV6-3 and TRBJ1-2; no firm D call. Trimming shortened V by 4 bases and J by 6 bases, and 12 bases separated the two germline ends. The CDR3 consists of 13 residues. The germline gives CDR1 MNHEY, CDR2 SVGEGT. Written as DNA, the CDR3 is TGTGCCAGCAGTTTAGCGGCAGAACATGGCTACACCTTC. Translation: CASSLAAEHGYTF.

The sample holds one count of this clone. Here the CDR3 reads CASSTRGSSSYNEQFF. Here the CDR3 DNA reads TGTGCCAGTAGTACCCGGGGTTCAAGCTCCTACAATGAGCAGTTCTTC. The rearrangement uses TRBV19 and TRBJ2-1, with D maybe TRBD2 (5 bases). The CDR3 totals 16 residues. V was trimmed by 4 bases and J by 0 bases, leaving 13 bases between them. CDR1 and CDR2 (germline): LNHDA, SQIVND (reference sequence).